These 8 T cell receptor beta chains came from one sample sequenced in a study of cytomegalovirus exposure and HLA in healthy donors. In the PCR, 60 Vbeta and 13 Jbeta primers were used. Assay used: immunoSEQ multiplex PCR; TCRdb lists only in-frame clones, some missing. The data contain 150,000 to 200,000 clones, around 80% of them singletons. Sequences were obtained from PBMCs. All receptors derive from a woman aged 18-29 years in good health and CMV-seropositive.

The rearrangement uses TRBV14 and TRBJ2-1, with D possibly TRBD2 on 5 matching bases. CDR3 length: 12 amino acids. The V gene's germline CDR1 is SGHDN and CDR2 FVKESK. The V and J ends lost 0 bases and 11 bases respectively, with 8 bases between them. The CDR3 DNA reads TGTGCCAGCAGCCAAGATTGGAGGCAGCAGTTCTTC. This codes for CASSQDWRQQFF.

The chain uses TRBV5-1 and TRBJ2-2; tentative D call: TRBD1 (5 bases). Trimming took off 1 base at V and 3 bases at J, with 10 bases between the two ends. This CDR3 contains 15 residues. CDR1 is SGHRS and CDR2 is YFSETQ in the germline V gene. The CDR3 DNA is TGCGCCAGCAGCTTGTGGGGCCCGGACACCGGGGAGCTGTTTTTT. It codes for CASSLWGPDTGELFF.

The V gene is TRBV28, the J gene TRBJ1-2; TRBD1 agrees at 7 bases. Germline V gives CDR1 MDHEN, CDR2 SYDVKM. The CDR3 consists of 13 residues. J was trimmed by 6 bases and V by 6 bases; bases with no gene match: 7. CDR3 nucleotides: TGTGCCAGCAGAGCCGGGACAGCTCATGGCTACACCTTC. This translates into CASRAGTAHGYTF.

In this sample, this clone turned up a few times. The J gene is TRBJ1-4, the V gene TRBV6-5, with 10 bases fitting TRBD1. This CDR3 has 14 amino acids. V was clipped by 5 bases and J by 5 bases; unmatched bases: 2. Germline V gives CDR1 MNHEY, CDR2 SVGAGI. The CDR3 reads CASSVGQGNEKLFF. In DNA, the CDR3 is TGTGCCAGCAGTGTGGGACAGGGGAATGAAAAACTGTTTTTT.

V gene TRBV6-1 combines with J gene TRBJ2-6, with 7 bases identical to TRBD1. Germline CDR1 reads MNHNS; CDR2 reads SASEGT. This CDR3 contains 15 residues. The junction had 6 bases not matched to a gene; V was cut back by 10 bases and J by 0 bases. CDR3 protein: CATFAGGSGANVLTF. The CDR3 nucleotides read TGTGCCACCTTTGCAGGGGGCTCTGGGGCCAACGTCCTGACTTTC.

The rearrangement links TRBV5-5 to TRBJ1-2; the match to TRBD1 covers 9 bases. This CDR3 comprises 15 residues. V was pared by 1 base and J by 4 bases, with 5 bases of the junction left unmatched. Germline CDR1 reads SGHKS; CDR2 reads YYEKEE (reference sequence). This CDR3 reads CASSLKGTGLYGYTF. As DNA, the CDR3 is TGTGCCAGCAGCTTGAAAGGGACAGGGCTCTATGGCTACACCTTC.

For the CDR3, the DNA is TGCAGCGTAGCCACCACCGGGACTAGCTCAAATACGCAGTATTTT. It yields the protein CSVATTGTSSNTQYF. The rearrangement links TRBV29-1 to TRBJ2-3, with 9 bases aligning to TRBD2. V gave up 6 bases and J gave up 7 bases; unmatched junction bases: 14. The CDR3 length is 15 residues. The V gene's germline CDR1 is SQVTM and CDR2 ANQGSEA.

The V gene is TRBV11-3, the J gene TRBJ2-5; D is possibly TRBD1 (5 bases). V was trimmed by 5 bases and J by 4 bases, leaving 14 bases between them. The CDR3 runs to 14 residues. CDR1 and CDR2 (germline): SGHNT, YENEEA. CDR3 bases: TGTGCCAGCAGCGCGAGGCGCCAGGGAGAGACCCAGTACTTC. Residues: CASSARRQGETQYF.